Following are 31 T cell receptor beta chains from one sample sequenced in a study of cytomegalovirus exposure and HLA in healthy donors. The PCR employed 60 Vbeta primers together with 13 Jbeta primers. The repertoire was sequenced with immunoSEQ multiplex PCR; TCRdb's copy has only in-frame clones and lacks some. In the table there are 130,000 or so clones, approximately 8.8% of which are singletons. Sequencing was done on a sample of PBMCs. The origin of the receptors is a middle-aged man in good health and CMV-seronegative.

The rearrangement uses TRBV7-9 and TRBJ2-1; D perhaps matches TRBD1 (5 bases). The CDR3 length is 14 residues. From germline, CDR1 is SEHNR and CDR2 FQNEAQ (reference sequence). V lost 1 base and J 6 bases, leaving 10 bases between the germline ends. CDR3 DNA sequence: TGTGCCAGCAGCTTAGTATCCCAGGGCAATGAGCAGTTCTTC. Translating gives CASSLVSQGNEQFF.

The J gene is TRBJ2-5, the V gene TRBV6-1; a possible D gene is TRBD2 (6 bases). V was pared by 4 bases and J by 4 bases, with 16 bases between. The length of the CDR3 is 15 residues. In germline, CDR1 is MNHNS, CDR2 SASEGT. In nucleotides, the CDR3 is TGTGCCAGCAGTGGAAGTTTGGAGGGGTTAGAGACCCAGTACTTC. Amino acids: CASSGSLEGLETQYF.

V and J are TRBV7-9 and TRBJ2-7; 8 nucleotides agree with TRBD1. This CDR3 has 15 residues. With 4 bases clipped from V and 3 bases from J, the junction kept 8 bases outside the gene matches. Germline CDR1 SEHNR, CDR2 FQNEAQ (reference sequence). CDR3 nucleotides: TGTGCCAGCAGCTCAACAGGGGGTAGTCGCTACGAGCAGTACTTC. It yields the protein CASSSTGGSRYEQYF.

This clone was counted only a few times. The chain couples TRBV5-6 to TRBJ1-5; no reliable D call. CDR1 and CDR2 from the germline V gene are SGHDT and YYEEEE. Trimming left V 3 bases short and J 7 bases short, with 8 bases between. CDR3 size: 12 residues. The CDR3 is CASSYAGQPQHF. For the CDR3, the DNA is TGTGCCAGCAGCTACGCAGGACAGCCCCAGCATTTT.

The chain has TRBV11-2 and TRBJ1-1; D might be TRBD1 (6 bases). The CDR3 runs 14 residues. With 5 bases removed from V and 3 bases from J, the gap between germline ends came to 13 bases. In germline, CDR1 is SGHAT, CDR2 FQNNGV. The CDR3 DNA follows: TGTGCCAGCAGCCGGTCAGGGGTCGACACTGAAGCTTTCTTT. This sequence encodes CASSRSGVDTEAFF.

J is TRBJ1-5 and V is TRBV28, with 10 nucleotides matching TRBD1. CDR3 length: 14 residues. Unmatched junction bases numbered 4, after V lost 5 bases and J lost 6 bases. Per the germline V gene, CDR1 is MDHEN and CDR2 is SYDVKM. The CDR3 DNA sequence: TGTGCCAGCAGTCCGCGGACAGGGGGTCAGCCCCAGCATTTT. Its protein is CASSPRTGGQPQHF.

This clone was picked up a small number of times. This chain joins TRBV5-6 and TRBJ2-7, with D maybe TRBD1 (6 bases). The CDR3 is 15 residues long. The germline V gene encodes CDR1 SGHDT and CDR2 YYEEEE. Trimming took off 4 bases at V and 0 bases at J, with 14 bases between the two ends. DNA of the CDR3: TGTGCCAGCAGCCGGAGGACAGCAAGCTCCTACGAGCAGTACTTC. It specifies CASSRRTASSYEQYF.

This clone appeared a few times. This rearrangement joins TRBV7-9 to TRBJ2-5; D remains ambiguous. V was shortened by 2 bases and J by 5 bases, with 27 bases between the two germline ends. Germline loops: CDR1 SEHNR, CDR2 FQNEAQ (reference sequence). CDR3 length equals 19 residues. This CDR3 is CASSLQTTGGIEDRETQYF. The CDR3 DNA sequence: TGTGCCAGCAGCTTACAAACTACCGGTGGCATAGAAGATAGGGAGACCCAGTACTTC.

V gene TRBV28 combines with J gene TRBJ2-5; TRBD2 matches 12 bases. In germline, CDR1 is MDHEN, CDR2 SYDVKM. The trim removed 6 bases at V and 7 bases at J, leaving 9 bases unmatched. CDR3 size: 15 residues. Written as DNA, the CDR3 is TGTGCCAGCAGCCGGACTAGCGGGGTGGGGAGGACCCAGTACTTC. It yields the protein CASSRTSGVGRTQYF.

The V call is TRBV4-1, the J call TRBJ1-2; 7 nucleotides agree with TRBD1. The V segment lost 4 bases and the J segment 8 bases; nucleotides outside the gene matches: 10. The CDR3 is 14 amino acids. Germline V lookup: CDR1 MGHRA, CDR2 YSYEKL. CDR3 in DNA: TGCGCCAGCAGCCTTTTTACAGGGGACGGGGGCTACACCTTC. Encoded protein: CASSLFTGDGGYTF.

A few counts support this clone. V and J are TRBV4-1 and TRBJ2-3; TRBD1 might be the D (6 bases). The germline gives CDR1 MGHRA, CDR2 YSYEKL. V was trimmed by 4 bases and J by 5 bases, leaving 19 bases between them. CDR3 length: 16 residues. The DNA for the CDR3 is TGCGCCAGCAGCCGGATTCTCCGGGACACCCTAGATACGCAGTATTTT. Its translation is CASSRILRDTLDTQYF.

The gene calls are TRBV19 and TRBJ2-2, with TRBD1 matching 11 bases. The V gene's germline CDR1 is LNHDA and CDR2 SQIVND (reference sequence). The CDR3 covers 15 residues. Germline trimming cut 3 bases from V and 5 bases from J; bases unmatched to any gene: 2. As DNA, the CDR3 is TGTGCCAGTAGTATGGGGGACAGGGGGACCGGGGAGCTGTTTTTT. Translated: CASSMGDRGTGELFF.

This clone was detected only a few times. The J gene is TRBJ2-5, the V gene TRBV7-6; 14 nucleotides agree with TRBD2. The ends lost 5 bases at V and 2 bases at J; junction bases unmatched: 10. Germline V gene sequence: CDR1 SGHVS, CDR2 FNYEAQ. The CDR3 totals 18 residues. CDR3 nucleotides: TGTGCCAGCAGCGATTCCGGGACTAGCGGGGGTCCTCAAGAGACCCAGTACTTC. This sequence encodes CASSDSGTSGGPQETQYF.

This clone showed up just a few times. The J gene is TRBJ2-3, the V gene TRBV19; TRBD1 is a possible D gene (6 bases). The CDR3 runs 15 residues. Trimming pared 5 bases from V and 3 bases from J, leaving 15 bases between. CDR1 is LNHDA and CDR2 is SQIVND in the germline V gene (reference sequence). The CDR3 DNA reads TGTGCCAGTAGTCTCCGGAGGACAGCAACAGATACGCAGTATTTT. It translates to CASSLRRTATDTQYF.

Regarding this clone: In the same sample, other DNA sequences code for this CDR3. DNA of the CDR3: TGTGCCAGCAGCAGAAACACTGAAGCTTTCTTT. Amino acid sequence: CASSRNTEAFF. The rearrangement joins TRBV6-5 to TRBJ1-1; D is unresolved. The ends were cut back, 6 bases at V and 2 bases at J, with 4 bases in the middle. Germline V gene lookup returns CDR1 MNHEY and CDR2 SVGAGI. The CDR3 spans 11 residues.

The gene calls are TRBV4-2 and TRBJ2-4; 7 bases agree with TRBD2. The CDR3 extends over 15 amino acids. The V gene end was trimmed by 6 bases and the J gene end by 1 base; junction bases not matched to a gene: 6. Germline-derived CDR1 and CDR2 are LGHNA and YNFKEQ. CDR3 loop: CASSLGGLAKNIQYF. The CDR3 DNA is TGTGCCAGCAGTTTGGGGGGGTTGGCCAAAAACATTCAGTACTTC.

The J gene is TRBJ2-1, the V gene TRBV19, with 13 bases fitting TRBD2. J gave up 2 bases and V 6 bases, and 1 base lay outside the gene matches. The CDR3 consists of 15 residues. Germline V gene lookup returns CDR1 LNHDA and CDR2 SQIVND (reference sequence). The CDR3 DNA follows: TGTGCCAGTAGCGGGACTAGCGGGGCCTACAATGAGCAGTTCTTC. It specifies CASSGTSGAYNEQFF.

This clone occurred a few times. The CDR3 region has the DNA TGTGCCAGTACCGGGACAGCGAACACCGGGGAGCTGTTTTTT. Protein sequence: CASTGTANTGELFF. The chain has TRBV19 and TRBJ2-2; 7 bases line up with TRBD1. Germline V gives CDR1 LNHDA, CDR2 SQIVND (reference sequence). This CDR3 is 14 amino acids long. V shed 7 bases, J shed 0 bases, and the junction held 2 bases outside the gene matches. Full variable domain (missing parts from reference TRBV19 and TRBJ2-2): DGGITQSPKYLFRKEGQNVTLSCEQNLNHDAMYWYRQDPGQGLRLIYYSQIVNDFQKGDIAEGYSVSREKKESFPLTVTSAQKNPTAFYLCASTGTANTGELFFGEGSRLTVL.

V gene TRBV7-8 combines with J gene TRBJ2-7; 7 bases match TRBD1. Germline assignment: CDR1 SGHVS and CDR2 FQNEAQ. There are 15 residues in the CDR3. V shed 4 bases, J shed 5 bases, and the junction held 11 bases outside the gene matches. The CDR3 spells CASSSLNTGVHEQYF. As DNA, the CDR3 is TGTGCCAGCAGCTCCCTTAACACAGGGGTCCACGAGCAGTACTTC.

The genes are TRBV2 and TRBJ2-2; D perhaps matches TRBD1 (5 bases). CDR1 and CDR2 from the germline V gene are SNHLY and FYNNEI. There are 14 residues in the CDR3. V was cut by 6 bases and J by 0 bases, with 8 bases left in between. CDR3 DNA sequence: TGTGCCAGCAGGCCACAGGCGAACACCGGGGAGCTGTTTTTT. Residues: CASRPQANTGELFF.

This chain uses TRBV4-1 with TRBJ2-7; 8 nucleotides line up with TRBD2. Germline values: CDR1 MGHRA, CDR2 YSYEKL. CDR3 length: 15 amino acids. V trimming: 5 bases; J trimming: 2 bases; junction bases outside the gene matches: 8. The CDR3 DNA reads TGCGCCAGCAGCTGGCTAGCGGGCGGTCCCTACGAGCAGTACTTC. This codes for CASSWLAGGPYEQYF.

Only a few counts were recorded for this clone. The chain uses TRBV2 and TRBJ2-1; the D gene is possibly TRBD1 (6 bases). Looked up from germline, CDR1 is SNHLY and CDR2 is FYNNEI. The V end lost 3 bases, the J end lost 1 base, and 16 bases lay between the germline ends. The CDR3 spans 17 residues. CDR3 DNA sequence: TGTGCCAGCAGTGACTCCCTTGACAGGCTTTCCTACAATGAGCAGTTCTTC. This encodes CASSDSLDRLSYNEQFF.

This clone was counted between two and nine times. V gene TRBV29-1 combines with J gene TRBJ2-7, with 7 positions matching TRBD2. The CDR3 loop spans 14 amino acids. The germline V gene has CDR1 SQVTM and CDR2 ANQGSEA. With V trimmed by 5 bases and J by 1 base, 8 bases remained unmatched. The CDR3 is CSVRSAGESYEQYF. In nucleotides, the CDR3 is TGCAGCGTTAGGTCGGCGGGGGAGTCCTACGAGCAGTACTTC.

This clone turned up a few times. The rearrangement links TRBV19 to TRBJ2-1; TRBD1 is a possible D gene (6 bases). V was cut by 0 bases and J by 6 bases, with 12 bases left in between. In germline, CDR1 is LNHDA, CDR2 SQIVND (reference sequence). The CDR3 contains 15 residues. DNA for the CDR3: TGTGCCAGTAGTATAGATCGACAGGTATTCAATGAGCAGTTCTTC. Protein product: CASSIDRQVFNEQFF.

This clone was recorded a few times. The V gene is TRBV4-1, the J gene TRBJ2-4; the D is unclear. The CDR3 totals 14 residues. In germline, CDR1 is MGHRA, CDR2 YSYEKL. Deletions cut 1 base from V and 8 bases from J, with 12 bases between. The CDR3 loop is CASSQVFPSDIQYF. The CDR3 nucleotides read TGCGCCAGCAGCCAAGTATTCCCCTCGGACATTCAGTACTTC.

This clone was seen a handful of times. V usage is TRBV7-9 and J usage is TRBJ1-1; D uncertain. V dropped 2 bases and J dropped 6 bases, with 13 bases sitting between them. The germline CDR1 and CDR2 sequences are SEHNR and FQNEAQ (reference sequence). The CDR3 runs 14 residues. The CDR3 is CASSLLAELAEAFF. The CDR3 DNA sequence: TGTGCCAGCAGCTTATTGGCGGAGTTGGCTGAAGCTTTCTTT.

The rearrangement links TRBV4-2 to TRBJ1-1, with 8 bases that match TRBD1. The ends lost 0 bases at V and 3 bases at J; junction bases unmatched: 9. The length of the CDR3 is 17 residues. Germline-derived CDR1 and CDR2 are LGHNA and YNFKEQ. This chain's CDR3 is CASSQEPHQGADTEAFF. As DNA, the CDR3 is TGTGCCAGCAGCCAAGAACCACATCAGGGGGCGGACACTGAAGCTTTCTTT.

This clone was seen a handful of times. Written as DNA, the CDR3 is TGTGCCAGCGGCCTTGATTCGGGGGGAACCCAAGAGACCCAGTACTTC. Protein: CASGLDSGGTQETQYF. The V and J genes are TRBV7-9 and TRBJ2-5; 7 bases are shared with TRBD2. CDR3 length: 16 amino acids. From germline, CDR1 is SEHNR and CDR2 FQNEAQ (reference sequence). V lost 8 bases and J lost 1; bases outside the gene matches: 13.

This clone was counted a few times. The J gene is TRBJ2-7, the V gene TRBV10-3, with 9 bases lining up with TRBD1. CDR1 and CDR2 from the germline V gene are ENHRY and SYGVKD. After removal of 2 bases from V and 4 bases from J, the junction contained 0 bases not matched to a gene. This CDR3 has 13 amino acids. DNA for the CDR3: TGTGCCATCAGTGAGGGACAGGGGTACGAGCAGTACTTC. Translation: CAISEGQGYEQYF.

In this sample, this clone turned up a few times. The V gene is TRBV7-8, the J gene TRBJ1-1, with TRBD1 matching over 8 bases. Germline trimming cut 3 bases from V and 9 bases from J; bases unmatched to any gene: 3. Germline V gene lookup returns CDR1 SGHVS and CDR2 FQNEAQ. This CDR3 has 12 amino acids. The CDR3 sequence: CASSFRTGKAFF. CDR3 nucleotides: TGTGCCAGCAGCTTCCGGACAGGGAAAGCTTTCTTT.

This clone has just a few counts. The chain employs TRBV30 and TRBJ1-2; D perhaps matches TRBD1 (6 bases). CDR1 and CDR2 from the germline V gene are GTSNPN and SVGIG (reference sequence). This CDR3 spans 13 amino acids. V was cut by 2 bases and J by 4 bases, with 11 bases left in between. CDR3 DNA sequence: TGTGCCTGGAGTACAGGGCTTGGCTATGGCTACACCTTC. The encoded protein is CAWSTGLGYGYTF.